This record covers a single T cell receptor beta chain. This clone's antigen is unknown. Per-base quality was not reported, and no clone a single base away is much larger than it. The roughly 39 donors, aged about 6 to 95 years, were systemically healthy Caucasian individuals from Russia. About 10 milliliters of peripheral blood were collected from each donor into EDTA-treated Vacutainer tubes. PBMCs were isolated by Ficoll-Paque density-gradient centrifugation, with at least 6 million obtained per sample. Total RNA, at least 5.5 micrograms per sample, was extracted from PBMCs with Trizol reagent. For every donor, flow cytometry on a PBMC aliquot measured the percentage of naive CD45RAhigh/CD27high T cells. From V the trimming removes 3 bases and from J it removes 3 bases, while the gene matches leave 9 bases of the junction unaccounted for. From the cysteine up to the phenylalanine, the CDR3 has a length of 16 residues. Left in the record is the CDR3 DNA by itself, 48 bases read in frame from the first base. In the germline V gene, CDR1 corresponds to SGDLS and CDR2 to YYNGEE.

The library was generated by 5' RACE. Instrument used: Illumina HiSeq 2500. A second PCR of about 6 to 12 cycles was performed with a sample-barcoded 5' primer and a J-beta primer mix. A template-switch 5' adaptor carrying 12 random nucleotides introduced a unique molecular identifier onto each TCR beta cDNA molecule. Each sample yielded at least 3 million CDR3-containing paired-end reads. First-strand cDNA synthesis was performed from all RNA using the Mint cDNA synthesis kit, with priming by a TRBC-specific oligonucleotide. Following uracil-DNA glycosylase treatment, all cDNA underwent a first 18-cycle PCR with the universal primers M1SS and BC2_uni_R. The published analysis was carried out like this. Normalization of each sample was performed by random selection of 1 million high-quality reads, each carrying a distinct molecular identifier. Instead of being binned into consensus sequences, reads that shared molecular identifiers were thrown out. MiTCR, set to a Q25 quality threshold and the strictest error-elimination algorithm, was used for CDR3 identification, clonotype clustering and error correction. A nonparametric unseen species model using Euler transformation provided a lower-bound estimate of total TCR beta diversity. TCRdb ran its own pipeline on the public reads, namely fastp trimming at Q25 and MiXCR clone calling, and kept in-frame beta chains. One record per CDR3 amino acid sequence lists the most common genes and DNA. None of the V and J calls come from the authors' own analysis; TCRdb made them. Across this sample there are roughly 800,000 distinct CDR3 sequences, with 25% seen only once. Clones ranked in the top ten supply around 3.6% of the sample.

These data come from a study of blood T cells in healthy people across ages (dated by TCRdb to about 2015). Notes on the research overall: In model experiments, roughly one uniquely barcoded TCR beta cDNA molecule per two T cells was captured by template switching. The study measured age-related changes in TCR beta repertoire diversity using deep sequencing normalized with unique cDNA molecular identifiers. Two additional independent replicas of 1 million unique cDNA reads from the same blood draw were analyzed for two donors (one aged 18 to 30 and one aged 80 or older). The donors were divided into four age groups: young (average approximately 16 years), middle-aged (around 41), aged (about 62) and long-lived (approximately 74).

General findings and caveats noted by the study authors: Estimates of total diversity from one million sequenced T cells were regarded as lower bounds and underestimates. The CMV infection status of donors was not known, potentially confounding age-related changes in expanded clonotypes. As age increased, observed TCR beta diversity per million T cells dropped in a roughly linear way, and a significant reduction was already evident by age 40. Since profiling was done on bulk unsorted PBMCs, naive and antigen-experienced compartments could not be conclusively compared. Observed TCR beta diversity correlated strongly with the percentage of naive T cells measured by flow cytometry. Compared with the aged group, more naive CD4+ T cells, fewer expanded clones and increased TCR diversity were shown by the long-lived group, suggesting age selection.

This sample also belongs to another study, concerning T cells of mothers and their children. As the second study states: Nine systemically healthy Caucasian individuals, comprising three mothers and their six children, were included as donors. cDNA synthesis used all of the extracted RNA, with roughly 1.5 ug of RNA in each 15 ul reaction. In the second PCR, the M1S primer added sample barcodes and 2-4 random nucleotides. Each mother yielded over 9 million TCR beta CDR3 reads and each child about 3 million reads. TCR recombination output is similarly shaped by thymic selection in related and unrelated pairs, with a minor effect exerted by inherited differences. Normalized repertoire overlap in related mother-child pairs was always slightly higher than in unrelated mother-child pairs, but the difference was never significant. Persistent microchimeric T cell clones were not detected, at a sensitivity of 85 to 100 clones per million clonotypes. To look for features that set related mother-child pairs apart from unrelated individuals, the researchers ran deep NGS to compare the TCR beta repertoires of mothers and children. The mean age was roughly 36 +/- 4 years for the mothers and about 12 +/- 4 years for the children. After adapters were ligated using NEBNext reagents, the libraries underwent 100+100 nt paired-end sequencing on an Illumina HiSeq 2000. To prevent cross-contamination, the mother and child libraries were prepared one month apart and sequenced in separate runs. For each donor, somewhere between roughly 450,000 and 2,200,000 distinct TCR beta clonotypes were identified. Naive TCR beta clonotypes were estimated from low-frequency clonotypes matched to each donor's FACS-determined naive share, without sorting.

Recombination connected TRBV9 to TRBJ2-1, and 7 junction bases match TRBD2. The receptor was derived from a boy aged 5-17 years in good health. The sequencing sample was made of blood. This receptor has the CDR3 CASSEGASGIYNEQFF. Here is the DNA: TGTGCCAGCAGCGAGGGAGCCAGCGGGATCTACAATGAGCAGTTCTTC. Extended through the reference TRBV9 and TRBJ2-1 proteins, this CDR3 yields the full variable domain: DSGVTQTPKHLITATGQRVTLRCSPRSGDLSVYWYQQSLDQGLQFLIQYYNGEERAKGNILERFSAQQFPDLHSELNLSSLELGDSALYFCASSEGASGIYNEQFFGPGTRLTVL.